Presented here are 9 T cell receptor beta chains from one specimen sequenced in a study of CD4 T cells in relation to SARS-CoV-2 and coronaviruses. No cognate antigen is known for these TCRs. Clones were read by immunoSEQ multiplex PCR, and TCRdb kept only the in-frame ones, dropping some. The profile shows more than 35,000 clones, over 65% of them singletons. The sample consisted of memory CD4+ T cells from PBMCs, cultured in vitro. The receptors originated from an adult with COVID-19.

CDR3 in amino acids: CASSQAGVGGYTF. CDR3 coding DNA: TGTGCCAGCAGCCAAGCTGGGGTCGGCGGCTACACCTTC. V usage is TRBV3-1 (or the pseudogene TRBV3-2) and J usage is TRBJ1-2; no firm D call. The V and J ends lost 1 base and 8 bases respectively, with 11 bases between them. Looked up from germline, CDR1 is LGHDT and CDR2 is YNNKEL (reference sequence). CDR3 length: 13 amino acids.

DNA for the CDR3: TGTGCCAGCAGTCCAGGGTCCTACTACGAGCAGTACTTC. This codes for CASSPGSYYEQYF. The rearrangement uses TRBV6-6 and TRBJ2-7; D may be TRBD1 (5 bases). CDR1 MNHNY and CDR2 SVGAGI come from the germline V gene (reference sequence). Trimming took 5 bases from V and 3 from J, leaving 11 bases between them. This CDR3 has 13 residues.

This clone has just one count. The chain recombines TRBV6-5 with TRBJ1-2, with 7 nucleotides matching TRBD1. Germline CDR1 is MNHEY and CDR2 is SVGAGI. V shed 4 bases and J 4 bases; nucleotides not matched to a gene: 6. The CDR3 loop spans 14 amino acids. The CDR3 region has the DNA TGTGCCAGCAGTTGGACCCGGGACAGCTATGGCTACACCTTC. It codes for CASSWTRDSYGYTF.

This clone was detected a few times. The chain couples TRBV6-5 to TRBJ2-3, with 10 bases identical to TRBD2. V was pared by 4 bases and J by 2 bases, with 3 bases of the junction left unmatched. The CDR3 is made up of 15 amino acids. The germline gives CDR1 MNHEY, CDR2 SVGAGI. CDR3 bases: TGTGCCAGCAGTTTCCTAGCGGGAGCCACAGATACGCAGTATTTT. Translated: CASSFLAGATDTQYF.

CDR3 protein: CASSLGQENQPQHF. CDR3 bases: TGCGCCAGCAGCCTAGGACAGGAAAATCAGCCCCAGCATTTT. The genes are TRBV5-1 and TRBJ1-5; 7 positions agree with TRBD1. Germline trimming cut 4 bases from V and 4 bases from J; bases unmatched to any gene: 5. Germline CDR1 reads SGHRS; CDR2 reads YFSETQ. The CDR3 sequence is 14 residues long.

The chain joins TRBV28 to TRBJ1-3; D is ambiguous. Germline V gene lookup returns CDR1 MDHEN and CDR2 SYDVKM. The ends were cut back, 7 bases at V and 0 bases at J, with 7 bases in the middle. The CDR3 loop spans 13 amino acids. For the CDR3, the DNA is TGTGCCAGCAAGGCCCCCTCTGGAAACACCATATATTTT. As protein: CASKAPSGNTIYF.

This clone was detected once. The chain employs TRBV28 and TRBJ2-7; D gene unclear. This CDR3 region has 13 residues. Germline-derived CDR1 and CDR2 are MDHEN and SYDVKM. V was trimmed by 2 bases and J by 2 bases, leaving 7 bases between them. CDR3 sequence reads: CASSLGPAYEQYF. The CDR3 nucleotides are TGTGCCAGCAGTTTAGGTCCAGCCTACGAGCAGTACTTC. Full variable domain (missing parts from reference TRBV28 and TRBJ2-7): DVKVTQSSRYLVKRTGEKVFLECVQDMDHENMFWYRQDPGLGLRLIYFSYDVKMKEKGDIPEGYSVSREKKERFSLILESASTNQTSMYLCASSLGPAYEQYFGPGTRLTVT.

The DNA of the CDR3 is TGTGCCACCGGACCCCCAGGGAACTCCGAGACCCAGTACTTC. Its protein product is CATGPPGNSETQYF. The chain carries TRBV15 and TRBJ2-5, with D maybe TRBD1 (5 bases). V was shortened by 8 bases and J by 5 bases, with 18 bases between the two germline ends. CDR3 length: 14 residues. Per germline, CDR1 LNHNV and CDR2 YYDKDF (reference sequence).

Only one count was recorded for this clone. The chain carries TRBV20-1 and TRBJ2-7; 7 nucleotides line up with TRBD1. The length of the CDR3 is 14 residues. Germline V gives CDR1 DFQATT, CDR2 SNEGSKA (reference sequence). The J segment lost 0 bases and the V segment lost 3 bases, leaving 5 bases of the junction unmatched. The CDR3 sequence: CSASQQGFSYEQYF. As DNA, the CDR3 is TGCAGTGCTAGTCAACAGGGGTTCTCCTACGAGCAGTACTTC.